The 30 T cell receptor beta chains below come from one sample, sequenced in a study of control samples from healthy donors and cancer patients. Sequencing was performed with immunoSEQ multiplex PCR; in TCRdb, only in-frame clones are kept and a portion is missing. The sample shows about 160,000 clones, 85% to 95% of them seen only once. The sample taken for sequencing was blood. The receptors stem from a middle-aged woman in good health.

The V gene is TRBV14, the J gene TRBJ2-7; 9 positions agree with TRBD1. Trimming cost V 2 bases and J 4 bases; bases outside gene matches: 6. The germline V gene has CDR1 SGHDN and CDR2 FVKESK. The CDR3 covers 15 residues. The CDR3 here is CASSQTQGAGYEQYF. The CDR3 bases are TGTGCCAGCAGCCAAACACAGGGGGCAGGTTACGAGCAGTACTTC.

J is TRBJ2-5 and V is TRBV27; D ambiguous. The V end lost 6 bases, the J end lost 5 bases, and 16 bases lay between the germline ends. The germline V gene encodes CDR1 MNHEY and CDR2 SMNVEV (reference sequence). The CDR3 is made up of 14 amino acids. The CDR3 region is CASSRLESWETQYF. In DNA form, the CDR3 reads TGTGCCAGCAGCCGACTCGAATCGTGGGAGACCCAGTACTTC.

CDR3 DNA sequence: TGTGCCAGCAGTCTCACCGGGACAGGGAGCTACGAGCAGTACTTC. Translation gives CASSLTGTGSYEQYF. The chain has TRBV28 and TRBJ2-7, with 9 bases that match TRBD1. CDR3 length: 15 amino acids. The germline V gene has CDR1 MDHEN and CDR2 SYDVKM. Trimming cost V 5 bases and J 3 bases; bases outside gene matches: 8.

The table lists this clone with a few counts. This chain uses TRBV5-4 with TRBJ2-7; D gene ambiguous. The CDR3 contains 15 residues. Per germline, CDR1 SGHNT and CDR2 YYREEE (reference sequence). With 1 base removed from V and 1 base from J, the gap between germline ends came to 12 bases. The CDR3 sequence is CASSLSSAESYEQYF. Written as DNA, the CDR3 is TGTGCCAGCAGCTTGTCGTCGGCCGAGTCCTACGAGCAGTACTTC.

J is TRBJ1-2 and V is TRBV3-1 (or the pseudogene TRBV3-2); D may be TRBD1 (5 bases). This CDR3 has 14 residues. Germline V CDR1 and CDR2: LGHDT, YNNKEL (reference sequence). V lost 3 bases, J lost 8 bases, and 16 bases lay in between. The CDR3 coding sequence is TGTGCCAGCAGCCACCTCGGGGGGGAGCGGGGCTACACCTTC. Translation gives CASSHLGGERGYTF.

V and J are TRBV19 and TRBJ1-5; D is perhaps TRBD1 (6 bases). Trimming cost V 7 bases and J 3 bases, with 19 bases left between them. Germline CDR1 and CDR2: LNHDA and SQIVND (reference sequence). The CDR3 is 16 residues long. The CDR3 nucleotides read TGTGCCAGTAACCGCGAGAGGGGGGCAAACAATCAGCCCCAGCATTTT. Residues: CASNRERGANNQPQHF.

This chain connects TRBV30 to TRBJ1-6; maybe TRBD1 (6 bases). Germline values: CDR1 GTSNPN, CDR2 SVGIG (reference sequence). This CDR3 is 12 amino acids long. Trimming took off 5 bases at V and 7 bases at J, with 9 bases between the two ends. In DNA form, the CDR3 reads TGTGCCTGGGGAGGGGGAAATTCACCCCTCCACTTT. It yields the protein CAWGGGNSPLHF.

The CDR3 coding sequence is TGTGCCAGCAGCGCCACAGGGCCTAACTATGGCTACACCTTC. Protein sequence: CASSATGPNYGYTF. The chain carries TRBV9 and TRBJ1-2, with D tentatively TRBD1 (6 bases). V was pared by 3 bases and J by 0 bases, with 9 bases between. This CDR3 contains 14 residues. Germline V lookup: CDR1 SGDLS, CDR2 YYNGEE. The full variable domain, with the rest looked up from reference TRBV9 and TRBJ1-2, is DSGVTQTPKHLITATGQRVTLRCSPRSGDLSVYWYQQSLDQGLQFLIQYYNGEERAKGNILERFSAQQFPDLHSELNLSSLELGDSALYFCASSATGPNYGYTFGSGTRLTVV.

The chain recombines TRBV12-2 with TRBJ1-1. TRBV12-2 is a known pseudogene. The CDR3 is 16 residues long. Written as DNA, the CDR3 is TGTGCCCCTCATGTCGCCCTAGACCGGCAGAACACTGAAGCTTTCTTT. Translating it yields CAPHVALDRQNTEAFF.

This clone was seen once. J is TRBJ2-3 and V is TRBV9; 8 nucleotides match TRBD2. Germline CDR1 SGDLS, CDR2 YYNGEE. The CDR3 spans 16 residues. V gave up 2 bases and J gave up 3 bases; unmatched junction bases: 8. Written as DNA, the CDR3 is TGTGCCAGCAGCGTTAAGAGTAGCGGGGTTACAGATACGCAGTATTTT. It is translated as CASSVKSSGVTDTQYF.

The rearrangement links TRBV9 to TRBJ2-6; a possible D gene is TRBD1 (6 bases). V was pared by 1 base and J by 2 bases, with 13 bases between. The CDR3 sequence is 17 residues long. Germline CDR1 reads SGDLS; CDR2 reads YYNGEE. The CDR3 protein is CASSVFTRGPGANVLTF. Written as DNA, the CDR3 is TGTGCCAGCAGCGTATTTACCAGGGGCCCTGGGGCCAACGTCCTGACTTTC.

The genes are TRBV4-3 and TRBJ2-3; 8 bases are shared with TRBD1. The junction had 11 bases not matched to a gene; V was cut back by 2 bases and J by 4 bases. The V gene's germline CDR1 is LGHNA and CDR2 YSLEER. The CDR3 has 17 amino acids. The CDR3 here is CASSQRWTGLIPDTQYF. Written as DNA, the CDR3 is TGCGCCAGCAGCCAAAGGTGGACAGGGTTGATCCCAGATACGCAGTATTTT.

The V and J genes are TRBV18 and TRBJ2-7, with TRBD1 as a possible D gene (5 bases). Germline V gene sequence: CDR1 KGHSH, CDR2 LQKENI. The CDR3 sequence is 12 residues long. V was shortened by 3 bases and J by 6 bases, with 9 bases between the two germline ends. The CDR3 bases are TGTGCCAGCTCACCGATGGGGCGCGAGCAGTACTTC. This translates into CASSPMGREQYF.

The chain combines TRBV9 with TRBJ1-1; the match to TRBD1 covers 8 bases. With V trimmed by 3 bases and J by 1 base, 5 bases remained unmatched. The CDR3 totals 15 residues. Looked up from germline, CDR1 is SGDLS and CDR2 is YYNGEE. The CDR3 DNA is TGTGCCAGCAGCGCGGCCGGGACAGGGAACACTGAAGCTTTCTTT. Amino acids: CASSAAGTGNTEAFF.

Written as DNA, the CDR3 is TGTGCCAGCAGCACTAGAGCGGCCAATCAGCCCCAGCATTTT. This codes for CASSTRAANQPQHF. The rearrangement links TRBV27 to TRBJ1-5; D call uncertain. The CDR3 length is 14 residues. Deletions cut 6 bases from V and 3 bases from J, with 12 bases between. Looked up from germline, CDR1 is MNHEY and CDR2 is SMNVEV (reference sequence).

CDR3 residues: CASSSGRLANYGYTF. CDR3 sequence (DNA): TGCGCCAGCAGCTCCGGACGGTTAGCTAACTATGGCTACACCTTC. The chain combines TRBV5-1 with TRBJ1-2; D is unresolved. The germline V gene has CDR1 SGHRS and CDR2 YFSETQ. This CDR3 contains 15 residues. Between the trimmed V and J ends, which lost 3 bases and 0 bases, there was a span of 12 bases.

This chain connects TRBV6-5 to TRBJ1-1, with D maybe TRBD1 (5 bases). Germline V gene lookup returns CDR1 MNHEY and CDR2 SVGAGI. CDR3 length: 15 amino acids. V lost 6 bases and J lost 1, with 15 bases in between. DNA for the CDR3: TGTGCCAGCAGAATTGCGGGACGGGGGAACACTGAAGCTTTCTTT. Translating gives CASRIAGRGNTEAFF.

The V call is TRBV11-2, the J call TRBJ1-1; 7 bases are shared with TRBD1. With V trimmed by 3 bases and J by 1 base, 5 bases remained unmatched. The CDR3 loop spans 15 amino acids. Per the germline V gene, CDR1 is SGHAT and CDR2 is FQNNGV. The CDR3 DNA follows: TGTGCCAGCAGCTTTTCGGGACAGTGGAACACTGAAGCTTTCTTT. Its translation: CASSFSGQWNTEAFF.

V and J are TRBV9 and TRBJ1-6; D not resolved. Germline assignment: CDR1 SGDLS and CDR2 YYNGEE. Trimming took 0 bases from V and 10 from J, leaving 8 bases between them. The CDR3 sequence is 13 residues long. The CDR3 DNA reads TGTGCCAGCAGCGTAGGGGGAACCTCACCCCTCCACTTT. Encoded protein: CASSVGGTSPLHF.

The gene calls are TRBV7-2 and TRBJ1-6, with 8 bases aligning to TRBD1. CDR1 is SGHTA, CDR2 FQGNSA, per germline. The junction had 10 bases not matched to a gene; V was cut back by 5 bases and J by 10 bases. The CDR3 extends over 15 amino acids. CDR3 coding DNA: TGTGCCAGCAGCGTCGGACAGGGTAGGAACTCACCCCTCCACTTT. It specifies CASSVGQGRNSPLHF.

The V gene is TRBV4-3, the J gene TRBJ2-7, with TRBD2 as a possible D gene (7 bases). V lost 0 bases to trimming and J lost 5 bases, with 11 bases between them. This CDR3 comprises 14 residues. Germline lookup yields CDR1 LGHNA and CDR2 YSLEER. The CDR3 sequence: CASSQEWGGDEQYF. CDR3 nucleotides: TGCGCCAGCAGCCAAGAGTGGGGGGGCGACGAGCAGTACTTC.

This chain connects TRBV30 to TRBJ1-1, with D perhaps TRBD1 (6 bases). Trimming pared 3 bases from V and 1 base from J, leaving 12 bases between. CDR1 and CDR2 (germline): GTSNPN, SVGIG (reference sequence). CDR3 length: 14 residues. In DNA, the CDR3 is TGTGCCTGGAGCGCCGGACAGTCGAACACTGAAGCTTTCTTT. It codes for CAWSAGQSNTEAFF. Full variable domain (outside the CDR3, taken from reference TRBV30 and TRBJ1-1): SQTIHQWPATLVQPVGSPLSLECTVEGTSNPNLYWYRQAAGRGLQLLFYSVGIGQISSEVPQNLSASRPQDRQFILSSKKLLLSDSGFYLCAWSAGQSNTEAFFGQGTRLTVV.

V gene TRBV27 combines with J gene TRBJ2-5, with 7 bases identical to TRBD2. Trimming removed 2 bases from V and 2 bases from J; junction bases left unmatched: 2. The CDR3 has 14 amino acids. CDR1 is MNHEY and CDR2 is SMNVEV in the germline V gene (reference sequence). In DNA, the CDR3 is TGTGCCAGCAGTTTAGCGGGAGTACAAGAGACCCAGTACTTC. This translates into CASSLAGVQETQYF.

CDR3 in DNA: TGTGCCAGCAGCTCGGACAGGGTGAATGAGCAGTTCTTC. Protein: CASSSDRVNEQFF. This rearrangement joins TRBV5-6 to TRBJ2-1, with TRBD1 matching over 8 bases. The ends lost 3 bases at V and 7 bases at J; junction bases unmatched: 3. Germline V gene lookup returns CDR1 SGHDT and CDR2 YYEEEE. The CDR3 is 13 amino acids.

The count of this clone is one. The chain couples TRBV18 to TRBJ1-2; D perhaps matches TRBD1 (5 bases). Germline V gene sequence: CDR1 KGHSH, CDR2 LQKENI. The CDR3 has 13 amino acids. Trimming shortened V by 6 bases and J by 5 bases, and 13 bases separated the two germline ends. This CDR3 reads CASSPGGEYGYTF. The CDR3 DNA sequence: TGTGCCAGCTCCCCCGGGGGGGAATATGGCTACACCTTC.

Here the CDR3 reads CASSYAYEQYF. The CDR3 coding sequence is TGTGCCAGCAGCTACGCCTACGAGCAGTACTTC. The chain couples TRBV7-2 to TRBJ2-7; no definite D call. The CDR3 extends over 11 amino acids. V lost 4 bases and J lost 2, with 3 bases in between. Germline V gives CDR1 SGHTA, CDR2 FQGNSA.

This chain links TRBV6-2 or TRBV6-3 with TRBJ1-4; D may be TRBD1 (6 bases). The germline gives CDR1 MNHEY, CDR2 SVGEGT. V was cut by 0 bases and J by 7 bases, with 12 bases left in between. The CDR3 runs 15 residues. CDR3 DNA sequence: TGTGCCAGCAGTTACTCGCAGGGGCTGGGTGAAAAACTGTTTTTT. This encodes CASSYSQGLGEKLFF.

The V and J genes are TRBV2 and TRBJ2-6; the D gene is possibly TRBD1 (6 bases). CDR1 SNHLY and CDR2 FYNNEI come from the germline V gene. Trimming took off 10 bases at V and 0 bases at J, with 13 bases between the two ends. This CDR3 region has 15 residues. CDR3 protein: CATHRETSGANVLTF. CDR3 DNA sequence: TGTGCCACGCACAGGGAAACCTCTGGGGCCAACGTCCTGACTTTC.

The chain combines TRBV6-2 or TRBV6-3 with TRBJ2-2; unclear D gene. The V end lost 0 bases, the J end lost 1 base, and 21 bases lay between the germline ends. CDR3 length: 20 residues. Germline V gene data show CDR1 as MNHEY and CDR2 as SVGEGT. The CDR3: CASSYSASMDRTWNTGELFF. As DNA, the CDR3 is TGTGCCAGCAGTTACTCCGCTTCTATGGACCGAACTTGGAACACCGGGGAGCTGTTTTTT.

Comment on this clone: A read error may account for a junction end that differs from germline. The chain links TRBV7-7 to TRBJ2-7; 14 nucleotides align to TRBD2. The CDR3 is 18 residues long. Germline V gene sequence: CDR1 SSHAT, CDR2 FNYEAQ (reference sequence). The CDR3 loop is CASSPRLAGGLISYEQYF. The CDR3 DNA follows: TGTGCTAGCAGCCCCAGACTAGCGGGAGGGTTAATCTCCTACGAGCAGTACTTC.